These T cell receptor beta chains were read from a single sample in a study of T cells in Graves' hyperthyroidism and ophthalmopathy. TCRdb reprocessed the multiplex PCR reads via MiXCR and lists one record per CDR3 protein. The sample includes some 370,000 distinct CDR3 sequences, about an eighth of them seen just once. Sequencing was done on a sample of blood. The source of these receptors is a man aged 45-65 years with Graves' ophthalmopathy. Each CDR3 is given with its conserved first and last residue. Fields, in order: V gene, clone size, D gene, J gene, CDR3 DNA, CDR3 protein. A D gene is named only where the DNA matches it firmly. Expanded clones are given a class, and other clones once, few, many or no size at all.

V: TRBV13
size: many
D: TRBD1
J: TRBJ1-2
DNA: TGTGCCAGCAGCCAACAGGGGGGTGATGGCTACACCTTC
CDR3: CASSQQGGDGYTF

V: TRBV7-8
size: many
D: -
J: TRBJ2-7
DNA: TGTGCCAGCAGCTCGCTAGCCCGATCCTACGAGCAGTACTTC
CDR3: CASSSLARSYEQYF

V: TRBV7-8
size: few
D: TRBD2
J: TRBJ2-1
DNA: TGTGCCAGCAGCCACGAGGGTGCGGGAGAGATTTCCTTGAGCAATGAGCAGTTCTTC
CDR3: CASSHEGAGEISLSNEQFF

V: TRBV20-1
size: many
D: TRBD1
J: TRBJ2-3
DNA: TGCAGTGCTAGAGTACCGGGACAGGATCCAGATACGCAGTATTTT
CDR3: CSARVPGQDPDTQYF

V: TRBV15
size: -
D: -
J: TRBJ1-5
DNA: TGTGCCACCAGAACCGGGACAAAGGGCACTCAGCCCCAGCATTTT
CDR3: CATRTGTKGTQPQHF

V: TRBV28
size: many
D: -
J: TRBJ1-5
DNA: TGTGCCAGCAGTCCCCGGGGGAGGGGGGATCAGCCCCAGCATTTT
CDR3: CASSPRGRGDQPQHF

V: TRBV14
size: few
D: TRBD2
J: TRBJ2-7
DNA: TGTGCCAGCAGCCAAGAGTTGGGAGGGGAGCAGTACTTC
CDR3: CASSQELGGEQYF

V: TRBV5-1
size: many
D: -
J: TRBJ2-1
DNA: TGCGCCAGCAGCTTGGGCGGCTCCGACAATGAGCAGTTCTTC
CDR3: CASSLGGSDNEQFF

V: TRBV5-1
size: many
D: -
J: TRBJ2-7
DNA: TGCGCCAGCAGCTTGGCCGGGAGTACCCTCTACGAGCAGTACTTC
CDR3: CASSLAGSTLYEQYF

V: TRBV3-1
size: many
D: -
J: TRBJ2-4
DNA: TGTGCCAGCGGAGCTAGCGCTTCCGCCAAAAACATTCAGTACTTC
CDR3: CASGASASAKNIQYF

V: TRBV4-1
size: many
D: -
J: TRBJ1-1
DNA: TGCGCCAGCAGCCAAGACCACAGGAGCGGCACTGAAGCTTTCTTT
CDR3: CASSQDHRSGTEAFF

V: TRBV19
size: few
D: TRBD1
J: TRBJ1-6
DNA: TGTGCCAGTAGTACAACGGGACAGGGGAATTCACCCCTCCACTTT
CDR3: CASSTTGQGNSPLHF

V: TRBV7-9
size: -
D: -
J: TRBJ1-5
DNA: TGTGCCAGCACTAGGGGGGGCGGTCAGCCCCAGCATTTT
CDR3: CASTRGGGQPQHF

V: TRBV27
size: many
D: -
J: TRBJ2-7
DNA: TGTGCCAGCAGCGTAAGGGGCAACGAGCAGTACTTC
CDR3: CASSVRGNEQYF

V: TRBV12-3/TRBV12-4
size: many
D: -
J: TRBJ2-3
DNA: TGTGCCAGCAGTTTATTGGCAAACACAGATACGCAGTATTTT
CDR3: CASSLLANTDTQYF

V: TRBV7-9
size: many
D: TRBD1
J: TRBJ1-4
DNA: TGTGCCAGCAGTACAAGGACAGGTGACCTTAATGAAAAACTGTTTTTT
CDR3: CASSTRTGDLNEKLFF

V: TRBV20-1
size: many
D: TRBD2
J: TRBJ2-7
DNA: TGCAGTGCTAGATTTAGCGGGAGCCCCTACGAGCAGTACTTC
CDR3: CSARFSGSPYEQYF

V: TRBV5-1
size: few
D: -
J: TRBJ2-7
DNA: TGCGCCAGCAGCTTGGGACACCGACCCGACGAGCAGTACTTC
CDR3: CASSLGHRPDEQYF

V: TRBV24-1
size: many
D: TRBD1
J: TRBJ2-1
DNA: TGTGCCACCAGTGAGGCAGGGGGCCGGATCTACAATGAGCAGTTCTTC
CDR3: CATSEAGGRIYNEQFF

V: TRBV20-1
size: -
D: -
J: TRBJ1-5
DNA: TGCAGTGCTAACGGACAGAACAATCAGCCCCAGCATTTT
CDR3: CSANGQNNQPQHF

V: TRBV12-3/TRBV12-4
size: few
D: -
J: TRBJ1-3
DNA: TGTGCCAGCAGGAACAGGGACCTCTCCTCTGGAAACACCATACATTTT
CDR3: CASRNRDLSSGNTIHF

V: TRBV24-1
size: few
D: -
J: TRBJ1-5
DNA: TGTGCCACCAGTGACGCTACAGGCTTTAATCAGCCCCAGCATTTT
CDR3: CATSDATGFNQPQHF

V: TRBV7-2
size: many
D: TRBD2
J: TRBJ2-1
DNA: TGTGCCAGCAGCTTAACTGGCGGGAGTGGATATGAGCAGTTCTTC
CDR3: CASSLTGGSGYEQFF

V: TRBV12-3/TRBV12-4
size: -
D: TRBD1
J: TRBJ1-3
DNA: TGTGCCAGCAGTAGGACAGGGCCACGAAACACCATATATTTT
CDR3: CASSRTGPRNTIYF

V: TRBV27
size: -
D: TRBD1
J: TRBJ1-4
DNA: TGTGCCAGCAGTTTTGGGACAGCTAATGAAAAACTGTTTTTT
CDR3: CASSFGTANEKLFF

V: TRBV4-1
size: few
D: TRBD2
J: TRBJ2-3
DNA: TGCGCCAGCAGCCAACGACGAGTTCAGACTAGCGGCACAGATACGCAGTATTTT
CDR3: CASSQRRVQTSGTDTQYF

V: TRBV30
size: many
D: -
J: TRBJ2-2
DNA: TGTGCCTGGAGTGTACAGGTTAACACCGGGGAGCTGTTTTTT
CDR3: CAWSVQVNTGELFF